This note documents a single TCR beta chain sequence. The antigen is undetermined. These data belong to a study of identical twins. All donors comprised healthy Caucasians. The CDR3 covers 15 residues. Germline CDR1 is SGHNT and CDR2 is YYREEE (reference sequence). The V and J ends lost 7 bases and 1 base respectively, with 16 bases between them. TCRdb itself ran the 5' RACE reads through MiXCR, one entry per CDR3 protein. The sample lists 400,000 to 500,000 distinct CDR3 sequences; roughly an eighth were seen once. The study's findings and limits: Models underestimated how often monozygotic twins shared out-of-frame TCR alpha.

A further study also used this sample, focusing on yellow fever vaccine responses in identical twins.

The chain recombines TRBV5-4 with TRBJ2-3, with unresolved D. Sequenced: CD4+ T cells sorted from blood. The clonotype comes from a woman in her late teens or twenties in good health. The DNA for the CDR3 is TGTGCCAGCCGTACCTCGCTAGACCGCACAGATACGCAGTATTTT. Translated: CASRTSLDRTDTQYF.